The 18 T cell receptor beta chains below come from one sample, sequenced in a study of CD8 T cells in Susac syndrome. With random hexamers, reverse transcription was performed on about 0.5 to 1 ug of RNA. TCRdb recomputed calls from the immunoSEQ multiplex PCR reads with MiXCR, one row per CDR3 protein. The sample yields roughly 250,000 distinct CDR3 sequences, almost 97% seen once. Sequencing was carried out using CD4+ T cells from PBMCs. Receptors originate from a human donor with Susac syndrome.

The rearrangement links TRBV7-8 to TRBJ2-1; weak D call: TRBD2 (5 bases). Germline values: CDR1 SGHVS, CDR2 FQNEAQ. V dropped 8 bases and J dropped 5 bases, with 19 bases sitting between them. The CDR3 is 15 amino acids. CDR3 residues: CASLMWGAEHNEQFF. The CDR3 coding sequence is TGTGCCAGCTTGATGTGGGGAGCCGAACACAATGAGCAGTTCTTC.

This sequence joins TRBV10-3 and TRBJ2-4; TRBD2 agrees at 8 bases. After removal of 4 bases from V and 8 bases from J, the junction contained 4 bases not matched to a gene. Looked up from germline, CDR1 is ENHRY and CDR2 is SYGVKD. The CDR3 is made up of 13 amino acids. CDR3 loop: CAISVGGEDIQYF. CDR3 bases: TGTGCCATCAGTGTCGGGGGGGAGGACATTCAGTACTTC.

The chain links TRBV30 to TRBJ2-7, with 9 bases identical to TRBD2. CDR3 length: 14 residues. Germline CDR1 and CDR2: GTSNPN and SVGIG (reference sequence). The junction had 8 bases not matched to a gene; V was cut back by 4 bases and J by 4 bases. CDR3 loop: CAWNPRLAGYEQYF. The CDR3 DNA is TGTGCCTGGAATCCGCGGCTAGCGGGGTACGAGCAGTACTTC.

The DNA of the CDR3 is TGTGCCAGCAGCTTGGGACTAGCGGGAGCCATAGAGACCCAGTACTTC. Its translation: CASSLGLAGAIETQYF. This chain uses TRBV5-4 with TRBJ2-5; 12 nucleotides match TRBD2. This CDR3 spans 16 amino acids. V gave up 0 bases and J gave up 4 bases; unmatched junction bases: 4. Per the germline V gene, CDR1 is SGHNT and CDR2 is YYREEE (reference sequence).

This sequence joins TRBV15 and TRBJ2-7; 12 positions agree with TRBD2. The CDR3 loop spans 16 amino acids. V lost 1 base and J lost 4; bases outside the gene matches: 5. Looked up from germline, CDR1 is LNHNV and CDR2 is YYDKDF (reference sequence). The CDR3: CATSRAGTSGRYEQYF. CDR3 sequence (DNA): TGTGCCACCAGCAGAGCTGGTACTAGCGGGAGGTACGAGCAGTACTTC.

The chain uses TRBV7-3 and TRBJ1-1; TRBD1 is a possible D gene (6 bases). The V gene lost 5 bases and the J gene lost 8 bases, with 15 bases spanning the gap. The germline CDR1 and CDR2 sequences are SGHTA and FQGTGA. There are 13 residues in the CDR3. The CDR3 DNA follows: TGTGCCAGCAGCCGCTCCAACAGGGAAGAAGCTTTCTTT. This sequence encodes CASSRSNREEAFF.

The chain uses TRBV30 and TRBJ2-1; TRBD2 aligns across 9 bases. With 0 bases clipped from V and 4 bases from J, the junction kept 7 bases outside the gene matches. The length of the CDR3 is 16 residues. The germline V gene has CDR1 GTSNPN and CDR2 SVGIG (reference sequence). CDR3 in DNA: TGTGCCTGGAGTGTACCTAGGACTAGCGATTACAATGAGCAGTTCTTC. Translated, it gives CAWSVPRTSDYNEQFF.

The V call is TRBV5-4, the J call TRBJ1-2; TRBD1 matches at 12 bases. Germline CDR1 is SGHNT and CDR2 is YYREEE (reference sequence). The CDR3 has 18 amino acids. V lost 4 bases, J lost 9 bases, and 19 bases stayed unmatched. The CDR3 DNA reads as TGTGCCAGCAGCCGAAGCCTCTCCGGGACAGGGGGCAATGGACGCTACACCTTC. It codes for CASSRSLSGTGGNGRYTF.

The chain recombines TRBV7-9 with TRBJ2-1; 7 bases are a match to TRBD2. The CDR3 sequence is 15 residues long. CDR1 and CDR2 from the germline V gene are SEHNR and FQNEAQ (reference sequence). The trim removed 4 bases at V and 3 bases at J, leaving 6 bases unmatched. CDR3 in amino acids: CASSSASGSYNEQFF. The CDR3 nucleotides read TGTGCCAGCAGCTCGGCTAGCGGCAGCTACAATGAGCAGTTCTTC.

The rearrangement uses TRBV3-1 and TRBJ2-3; 13 positions match TRBD2. With 5 bases clipped from V and 2 bases from J, the junction kept 7 bases outside the gene matches. Germline V CDR1 and CDR2: LGHDT, YNNKEL (reference sequence). There are 17 residues in the CDR3. The CDR3 sequence is CASSTHGLAGATDTQYF. The CDR3 DNA is TGTGCCAGCAGCACCCACGGACTAGCGGGGGCCACAGATACGCAGTATTTT.

The J gene is TRBJ2-7, the V gene TRBV7-2; D gene unclear. The ends were cut back, 5 bases at V and 6 bases at J, with 14 bases in the middle. The CDR3 is made up of 13 amino acids. From germline, CDR1 is SGHTA and CDR2 FQGNSA. DNA of the CDR3: TGTGCCAGCAGCCACGGACGGAACCGCGAGCAGTACTTC. This gives the protein CASSHGRNREQYF.

The DNA for the CDR3 is TGCAGCGTTGAAGGCCTTCTCAACCCTTACTCCTACAATGAGCAGTTCTTC. Translating gives CSVEGLLNPYSYNEQFF. The chain is built from TRBV29-1 and TRBJ2-1; D is unresolved. The CDR3 is 17 amino acids. Trimming took 1 base from V and 0 from J, leaving 16 bases between them. Germline CDR1 and CDR2: SQVTM and ANQGSEA.

The rearrangement uses TRBV29-1 and TRBJ1-1; tentative D call: TRBD1 (5 bases). CDR3 length: 12 amino acids. Germline-derived CDR1 and CDR2 are SQVTM and ANQGSEA. The ends were cut back, 5 bases at V and 13 bases at J, with 20 bases in the middle. The CDR3 DNA reads TGCAGCGTTTCGGGACCCGGTCATTGGGGTTTCTTT. Its translation: CSVSGPGHWGFF.

The rearrangement uses TRBV30 and TRBJ1-2; 7 bases match TRBD1. V lost 2 bases, J lost 8 bases, and 11 bases stayed unmatched. In germline, CDR1 is GTSNPN, CDR2 SVGIG (reference sequence). This CDR3 spans 14 amino acids. CDR3 nucleotide sequence: TGTGCCTGGAGTTCCTGGACAGGCATAGAGGGCTACACCTTC. Amino acid sequence: CAWSSWTGIEGYTF.

The rearrangement links TRBV29-1 to TRBJ1-4; D is uncertain. V lost 6 bases, J lost 4 bases, and 12 bases lay in between. Germline-derived CDR1 and CDR2 are SQVTM and ANQGSEA. This CDR3 has 13 residues. The CDR3, as DNA: TGCAGCGTGAATTCCGGGTTTAATGAAAAACTGTTTTTT. Amino acid sequence: CSVNSGFNEKLFF.

The chain carries TRBV5-1 and TRBJ2-3; 11 bases fit TRBD2. Germline lookup yields CDR1 SGHRS and CDR2 YFSETQ. The CDR3 length is 15 residues. The V and J ends lost 7 bases and 1 base, in that order; junction bases with no gene match: 5. The CDR3 is CASGGLAGGTDTQYF. CDR3 coding DNA: TGCGCCAGCGGCGGACTAGCGGGCGGCACAGATACGCAGTATTTT.

This clonotype appeared a single time. The chain recombines TRBV5-1 with TRBJ1-2; weak D call: TRBD1 (6 bases). The V end lost 4 bases, the J end lost 0 bases, and 13 bases lay between the germline ends. CDR1 and CDR2 from the germline V gene are SGHRS and YFSETQ. This CDR3 contains 15 residues. The CDR3 loop is CASSPGAGANYGYTF. The CDR3 nucleotides read TGCGCCAGCAGCCCCGGGGCAGGGGCTAACTATGGCTACACCTTC.

The rearrangement links TRBV29-1 to TRBJ2-1; 11 bases fit TRBD2. In germline, CDR1 is SQVTM, CDR2 ANQGSEA. This CDR3 comprises 14 residues. With 7 bases clipped from V and 7 bases from J, the junction kept 9 bases outside the gene matches. DNA of the CDR3: TGCAGCGGGATAGCGGGAGGGTTCGTAAATGAGCAGTTCTTC. The encoded protein is CSGIAGGFVNEQFF.